This entry concerns a single T cell receptor (beta chain). This sample is drawn from a study of blood T cell repertoires in COVID-19. Trimming removed 4 bases from V and 6 bases from J, with 19 bases in between. Germline CDR1 and CDR2: MNHNS and SASEGT. CDR3 length: 16 amino acids. The repertoire was sequenced with immunoSEQ multiplex PCR; TCRdb's copy has only in-frame clones and lacks some. Here the sample spans roughly 260,000 clones, 91% being singletons. Sequenced input: peripheral blood. The gene calls are TRBV6-1 and TRBJ1-5; D ambiguous. This clonotype originated in a person under 30 with COVID-19, enrolled during active disease. CDR3 amino acids: CASSVGQAGISQPQHF. DNA of the CDR3: TGTGCCAGCAGTGTCGGCCAGGCCGGTATTAGTCAGCCCCAGCATTTT.